This TCR beta chain was sequenced for a study of human T cells and chemical hapten exposure. General study findings and limits: Counts of TCRs above 1 in 1000 frequency stayed unchanged with DPC sensitization.

Original analysis: Samples held a median of 95,638 TCRs, range roughly 20,000–750,000. One entry per CDR3 protein, called by TCRdb with MiXCR from the RACE reads. The V and J calls were not made by the authors but by TCRdb's processing. The table lists roughly 120,000 distinct CDR3 sequences, 12% of them singletons. V was pared by 4 bases and J by 6 bases, with 7 bases of the junction left unmatched. Germline V gene data show CDR1 as MNHNS and CDR2 as SASEGT. The CDR3 sequence is 14 residues long. In its sample, this clonotype was seen a few times. Antigen: not known. Time point denoted: patch test 1, 2 weeks after DPC sensitization. Regarding treatment: therapeutic diphenylcyclopropenone sensitization with weekly scalp DPC. Donation of samples came from alopecia patients who were 18 to 70 years old and suitable for DPC.

The chain joins TRBV6-1 to TRBJ2-7; 9 bases map to TRBD1. The source material was whole blood, sampled in connection with sensitization to the hapten diphenylcyclopropenone (DPC). This TCR derives from a woman in her forties or fifties with alopecia areata. Some clones in this sample may be carry-over from other donors' samples. The CDR3 is CASSAWGQGFEQYF. The DNA for the CDR3 is TGTGCCAGCAGTGCCTGGGGACAGGGTTTCGAGCAGTACTTC.